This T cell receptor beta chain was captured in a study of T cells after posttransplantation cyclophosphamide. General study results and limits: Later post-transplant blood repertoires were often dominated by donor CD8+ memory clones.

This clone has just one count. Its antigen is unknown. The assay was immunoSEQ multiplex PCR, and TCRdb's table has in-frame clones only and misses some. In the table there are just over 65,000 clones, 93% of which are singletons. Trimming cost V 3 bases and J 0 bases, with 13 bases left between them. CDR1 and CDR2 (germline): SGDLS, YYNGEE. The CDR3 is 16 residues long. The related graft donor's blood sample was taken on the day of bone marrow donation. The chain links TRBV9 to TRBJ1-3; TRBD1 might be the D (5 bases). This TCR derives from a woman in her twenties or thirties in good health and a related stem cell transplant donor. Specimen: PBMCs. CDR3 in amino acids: CASSASTAISGNTIYF. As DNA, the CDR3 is TGTGCCAGCAGCGCTTCGACAGCGATCTCTGGAAACACCATATATTTT.